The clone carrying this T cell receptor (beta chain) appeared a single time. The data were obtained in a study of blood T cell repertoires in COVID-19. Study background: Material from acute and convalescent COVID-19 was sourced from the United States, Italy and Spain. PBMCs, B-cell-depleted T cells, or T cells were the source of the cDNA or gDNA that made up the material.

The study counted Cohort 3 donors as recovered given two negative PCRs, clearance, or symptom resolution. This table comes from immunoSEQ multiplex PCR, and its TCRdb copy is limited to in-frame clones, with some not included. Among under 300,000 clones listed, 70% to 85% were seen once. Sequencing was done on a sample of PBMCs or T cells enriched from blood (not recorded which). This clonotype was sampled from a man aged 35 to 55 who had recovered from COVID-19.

CDR3 amino acids: CASSPQDRGPFF. The CDR3 DNA reads TGTGCCAGCAGCCCCCAGGACAGGGGGCCTTTCTTT. The V gene is TRBV9, the J gene TRBJ1-1, with 11 bases lining up with TRBD1. Per the germline V gene, CDR1 is SGDLS and CDR2 is YYNGEE. Trimming at V came to 4 bases and at J to 12 bases, leaving 5 bases not matched to a gene. The CDR3 sequence is 12 residues long.